The present entry profiles one TCR beta chain with its context. The antigen remains undetermined. These data are taken from a study of T-cell memory formation after mild COVID-19. Study summary: The study found TCR clusters largely donor specific.

In TCRdb, the 5' RACE reads were re-called with MiXCR into one record per CDR3 protein. The data hold approximately 250,000 distinct CDR3 sequences, with 16% observed a single time. General observations from the study: CD4/CD8 balance characterized clones contracting day 15 to 85, and CD4+ skew characterized later expanders.

This CDR3 contains 19 residues. Germline loops: CDR1 ENHRY, CDR2 SYGVKD. Trimming removed 6 bases from V and 2 bases from J, with 26 bases in between. This chain uses TRBV10-3 with TRBJ1-3, with a tentative D call TRBD1 (6 bases). This TCR came from a man aged 18 to 35 who had mild COVID-19 (a few samples of this study predate the infection). Cell type and time point are not known. The specimen sequenced was PBMCs or a T cell subset sorted from them (not recorded which). CDR3 sequence: CAIRPDGGITGSPGNTIYF. The CDR3 nucleotides are TGTGCCATCAGGCCGGACGGCGGGATAACAGGGAGCCCTGGAAACACCATATATTTT.